Listed here are 13 T cell receptor beta chains from one sample, sequenced in a study of blood T cell repertoires in COVID-19. Data came from immunoSEQ multiplex PCR; TCRdb stores just in-frame clones and leaves some out. The data contain almost 250,000 clones, about 84% of them singletons. Sequenced input: peripheral blood. Every receptor here comes from a woman aged 80 or over with COVID-19, enrolled during active disease.

The J gene is TRBJ1-5, the V gene TRBV27; 10 nucleotides align to TRBD1. Trimming cost V 5 bases and J 5 bases; bases outside gene matches: 3. Germline V gene lookup returns CDR1 MNHEY and CDR2 SMNVEV (reference sequence). The CDR3 runs to 14 residues. The CDR3 protein is CASSPGTGDQPQHF. CDR3 coding DNA: TGTGCCAGCAGTCCAGGGACAGGGGATCAGCCCCAGCATTTT.

V is TRBV5-1 and J is TRBJ1-6, with D unclear. The CDR3 extends over 14 amino acids. V was pared by 8 bases and J by 2 bases, with 11 bases between. CDR1 and CDR2 from the germline V gene are SGHRS and YFSETQ. The CDR3 DNA is TGCGCCAGTCAGAGGGAGGCCTATAATTCACCCCTCCACTTT. It is translated as CASQREAYNSPLHF.

The chain is built from TRBV10-1 and TRBJ1-5; D possibly corresponds to TRBD1 (6 bases). CDR1 is WNHNN and CDR2 is SYGVQD in the germline V gene (reference sequence). Trimming stripped 3 bases from V and 9 bases from J, with 12 bases between. The CDR3 consists of 13 residues. The CDR3 DNA reads as TGCGCCAGCAGTGAAGACAGGAGCCGGCCCCAGCATTTT. Its protein product is CASSEDRSRPQHF.

The chain employs TRBV7-3 and TRBJ2-1; 10 nucleotides match TRBD2. The germline gives CDR1 SGHTA, CDR2 FQGTGA. The CDR3 contains 16 residues. With V trimmed by 0 bases and J by 8 bases, 7 bases remained unmatched. CDR3 in amino acids: CASSLTASSGGDEQFF. The DNA of the CDR3 is TGTGCCAGCAGCTTAACGGCGTCTAGCGGGGGCGATGAGCAGTTCTTC.

V and J are TRBV27 and TRBJ1-2, with D tentatively TRBD1 (5 bases). The V end lost 2 bases, the J end lost 4 bases, and 11 bases lay between the germline ends. Germline V CDR1 and CDR2: MNHEY, SMNVEV (reference sequence). The CDR3 covers 14 residues. The CDR3 nucleotides are TGTGCCAGCAGTTTACAGGGTGAGGTCTATGGCTACACCTTC. Translation gives CASSLQGEVYGYTF.

This clone was recorded a few times. The chain joins TRBV14 to TRBJ1-5; the match to TRBD1 covers 7 bases. The germline CDR1 and CDR2 sequences are SGHDN and FVKESK. CDR3 size: 14 residues. The J segment lost 4 bases and the V segment lost 1 base, leaving 1 base of the junction unmatched. In DNA form, the CDR3 reads TGTGCCAGCAGCCAAGGACAGGGAAATCAGCCCCAGCATTTT. Amino acids: CASSQGQGNQPQHF. Variable domain in full (rest from reference TRBV14 and TRBJ1-5): EAGVTQFPSHSVIEKGQTVTLRCDPISGHDNLYWYRRVMGKEIKFLLHFVKESKQDESGMPNNRFLAERTGGTYSTLKVQPAELEDSGVYFCASSQGQGNQPQHFGDGTRLSIL.

The chain links TRBV25-1 to TRBJ2-5; D is possibly TRBD1 (6 bases). The CDR3 has 15 amino acids. CDR1 is MGHDK, CDR2 SYGVNS, per germline. Trimming stripped 2 bases from V and 4 bases from J, with 14 bases between. The CDR3 reads CASSEIQGEGETQYF. In DNA, the CDR3 is TGTGCCAGCAGTGAAATACAGGGTGAAGGAGAGACCCAGTACTTC.

In its sample, this clone was seen once. This rearrangement joins TRBV7-3 to TRBJ1-1; D call uncertain. The CDR3 sequence is 13 residues long. V was cut by 2 bases and J by 8 bases, with 12 bases left in between. The germline V gene encodes CDR1 SGHTA and CDR2 FQGTGA. The CDR3 bases are TGTGCCAGCAGCTTAGGCCCGCTCTCAGAAGCTTTCTTT. It codes for CASSLGPLSEAFF.

The V gene is TRBV3-1 (or the pseudogene TRBV3-2), the J gene TRBJ2-5; 10 positions agree with TRBD2. The CDR3 sequence is 19 residues long. J was trimmed by 5 bases and V by 0 bases; bases with no gene match: 15. Germline V lookup: CDR1 LGHDT, CDR2 YNNKEL (reference sequence). CDR3 amino acids: CASSQDITSGNRRGETQYF. CDR3 DNA: TGTGCCAGCAGCCAAGATATAACTAGCGGGAACCGACGCGGGGAGACCCAGTACTTC.

V is TRBV2 and J is TRBJ2-2; 11 bases agree with TRBD1. This CDR3 spans 15 amino acids. Per the germline V gene, CDR1 is SNHLY and CDR2 is FYNNEI. Unmatched junction bases numbered 6, after V lost 8 bases and J lost 4 bases. The chain's CDR3 is CASCRDRGITGELFF. As DNA, the CDR3 is TGTGCCAGCTGCCGGGACAGGGGGATCACCGGGGAGCTGTTTTTT.

This clone was recorded only once. This CDR3 reads CASSLGQANTEAFF. The CDR3 DNA reads as TGTGCCAGCAGCTTAGGACAGGCTAACACTGAAGCTTTCTTT. The V call is TRBV7-9, the J call TRBJ1-1, with D tentatively TRBD1 (6 bases). The V gene's germline CDR1 is SEHNR and CDR2 FQNEAQ (reference sequence). This CDR3 has 14 amino acids. V was clipped by 1 base and J by 2 bases, with 8 bases between them.

The chain has TRBV11-2 and TRBJ2-5; D is perhaps TRBD2 (5 bases). Per the germline V gene, CDR1 is SGHAT and CDR2 is FQNNGV. Trimming stripped 0 bases from V and 7 bases from J, with 15 bases between. CDR3 length equals 15 residues. CDR3 coding DNA: TGTGCCAGCAGCTTAGATAGTGGAGGTGGAGCGACCCAGTACTTC. Protein sequence: CASSLDSGGGATQYF.

This chain connects TRBV3-1 (or the pseudogene TRBV3-2) to TRBJ2-3; 12 bases line up with TRBD2. The CDR3 runs to 17 residues. J was trimmed by 5 bases and V by 2 bases; bases with no gene match: 8. The germline V gene encodes CDR1 LGHDT and CDR2 YNNKEL (reference sequence). The CDR3: CASSQHGTSGPGDTQYF. CDR3 nucleotides: TGTGCCAGCAGCCAACACGGGACTAGCGGGCCGGGAGATACGCAGTATTTT.